This T cell receptor (beta chain) was sequenced during a study of T cell responses to AZD1222 COVID-19 vaccine. At the level of the study: Second-dose intervals near 4 or 12 weeks were combined.

The study's findings and limits: Mostly white British, mostly female donors; authors suggested clonal diversity may be underestimated. Spike-spanning, vaccine-associated CD4 TCRs were dominant at 160-218 and 743-854.

Trimming cost V 5 bases and J 4 bases, with 15 bases left between them. The CDR3 is 15 residues long. The germline gives CDR1 MNHNY, CDR2 SVGAGI (reference sequence). The repertoire was sequenced with immunoSEQ multiplex PCR; TCRdb's copy has only in-frame clones and lacks some. The table lists 100,000 to 150,000 clones, over 90% of them singletons. A remark on this clone: Its target is not known.

This clonotype was sampled from an adult in good health. The specimen was peripheral blood, collected on day 0 of AZD1222 vaccination. V usage is TRBV6-6 and J usage is TRBJ1-3; D not resolved. The CDR3 DNA sequence: TGTGCCAGCAGTCCGCGGGGAGGTAGAGGAAACACCATATATTTT. It encodes CASSPRGGRGNTIYF.